This T cell receptor (beta chain) was found in a study of chemoradiotherapy in HPV16-positive cancers. For the study at large: Functional T-cell assays on a couple of HPV16-positive patients' cells defined candidate HPV-specific clones and common TCR motifs. The study's findings and limits: The functional HPV-specific definition rests on just two HPV16-positive patients. Candidate HPV-specific clones and E7-related TCR motifs grew in tumor during treatment. For HPV16-positive patients, expanding HPV-responsive T cells associated with longer recurrence-free survival.

CDR1 is MGHRA and CDR2 is YSYEKL in the germline V gene. The CDR3 consists of 16 residues. V lost 5 bases and J lost 5, with 21 bases in between. For this clone: Its antigen is unknown.

Some clones are missing from TCRdb's copy, which holds only in-frame ones; the method was immunoSEQ multiplex PCR. The table shows about 32,000 clones, with about 80% occurring only once. This clonotype originated in a human donor with HPV-associated anogenital cancer. This chain joins TRBV4-1 and TRBJ1-2; D is possibly TRBD1 (6 bases). The sample in question was blood, obtained from a patient who underwent chemoradiotherapy. DNA of the CDR3: TGCGCCAGCAGCAGCGGGGACGGCAGGGGAAATTATGGCTACACCTTC. This codes for CASSSGDGRGNYGYTF.